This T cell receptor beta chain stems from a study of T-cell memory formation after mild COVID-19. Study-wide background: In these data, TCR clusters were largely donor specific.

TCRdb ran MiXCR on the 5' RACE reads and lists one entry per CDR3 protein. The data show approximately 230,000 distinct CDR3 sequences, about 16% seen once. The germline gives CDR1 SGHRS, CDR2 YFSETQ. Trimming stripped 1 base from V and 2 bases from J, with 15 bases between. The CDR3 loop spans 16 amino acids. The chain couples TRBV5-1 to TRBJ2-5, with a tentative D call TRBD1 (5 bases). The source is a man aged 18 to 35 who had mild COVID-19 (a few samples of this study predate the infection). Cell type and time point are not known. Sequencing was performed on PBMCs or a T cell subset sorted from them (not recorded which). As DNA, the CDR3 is TGCGCCAGCAGCTTGAGCGACAGTGTTGGGCAAGAGACCCAGTACTTC. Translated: CASSLSDSVGQETQYF. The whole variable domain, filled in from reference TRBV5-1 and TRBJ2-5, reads KAGVTQTPRYLIKTRGQQVTLSCSPISGHRSVSWYQQTPGQGLQFLFEYFSETQRNKGNFPGRFSGRQFSNSRSEMNVSTLELGDSALYLCASSLSDSVGQETQYFGPGTRLLVL.